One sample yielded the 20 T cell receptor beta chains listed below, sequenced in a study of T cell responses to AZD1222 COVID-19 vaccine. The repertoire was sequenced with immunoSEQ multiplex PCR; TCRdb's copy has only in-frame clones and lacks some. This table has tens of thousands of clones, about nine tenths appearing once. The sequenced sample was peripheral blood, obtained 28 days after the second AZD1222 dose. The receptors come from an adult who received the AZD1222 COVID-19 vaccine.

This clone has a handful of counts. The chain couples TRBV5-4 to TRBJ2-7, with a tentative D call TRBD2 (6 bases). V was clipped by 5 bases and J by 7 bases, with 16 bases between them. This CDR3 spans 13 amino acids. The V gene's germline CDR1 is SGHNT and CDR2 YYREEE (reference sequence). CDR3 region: CASRNGQAGEQYV. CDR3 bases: TGTGCCAGCAGAAACGGGCAGGCGGGGGAGCAGTACGTC.

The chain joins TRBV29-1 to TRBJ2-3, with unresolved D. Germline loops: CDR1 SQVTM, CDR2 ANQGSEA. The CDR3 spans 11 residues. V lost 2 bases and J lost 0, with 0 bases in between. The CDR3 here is CSVESTDTQYF. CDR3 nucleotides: TGCAGCGTTGAAAGCACAGATACGCAGTATTTT.

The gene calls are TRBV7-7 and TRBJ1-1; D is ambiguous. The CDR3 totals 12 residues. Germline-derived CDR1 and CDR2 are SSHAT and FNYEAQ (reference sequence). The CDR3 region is CAITPANTEAFF. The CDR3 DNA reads TGTGCTATAACCCCCGCGAACACTGAAGCTTTCTTT.

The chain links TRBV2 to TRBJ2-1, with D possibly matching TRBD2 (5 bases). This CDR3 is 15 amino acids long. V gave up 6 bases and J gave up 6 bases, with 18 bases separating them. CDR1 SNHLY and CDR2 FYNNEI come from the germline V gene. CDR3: CASRIGENPPNEQFF. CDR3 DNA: TGTGCCAGCAGGATCGGGGAGAATCCACCCAATGAGCAGTTCTTC.

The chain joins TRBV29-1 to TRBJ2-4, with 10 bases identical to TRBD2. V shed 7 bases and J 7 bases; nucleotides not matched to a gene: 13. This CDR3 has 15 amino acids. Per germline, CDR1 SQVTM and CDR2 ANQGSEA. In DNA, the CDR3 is TGCAGCGCCCTAGCGGGGGCCCCACACGGGAACATTCAGTACTTC. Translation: CSALAGAPHGNIQYF.

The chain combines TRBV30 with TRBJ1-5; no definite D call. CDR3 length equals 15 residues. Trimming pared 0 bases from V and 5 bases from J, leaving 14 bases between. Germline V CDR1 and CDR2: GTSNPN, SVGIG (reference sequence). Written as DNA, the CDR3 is TGTGCCTGGAGTGTTTATTTAGGGATAGATCAGCCCCAGCATTTT. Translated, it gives CAWSVYLGIDQPQHF.

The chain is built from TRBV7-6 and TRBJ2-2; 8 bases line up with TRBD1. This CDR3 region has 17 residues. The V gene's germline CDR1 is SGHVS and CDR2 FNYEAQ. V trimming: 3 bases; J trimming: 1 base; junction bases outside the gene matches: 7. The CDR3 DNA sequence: TGTGCCAGCAGCTTCCAGACCGGGACAGGGAACACCGGGGAGCTGTTTTTT. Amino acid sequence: CASSFQTGTGNTGELFF.

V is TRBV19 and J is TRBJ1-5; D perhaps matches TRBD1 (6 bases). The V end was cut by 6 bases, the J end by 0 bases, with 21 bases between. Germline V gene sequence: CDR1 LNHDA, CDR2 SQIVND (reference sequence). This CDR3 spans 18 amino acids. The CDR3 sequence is CASRSYRAGPYSNQPQHF. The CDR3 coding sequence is TGTGCCAGTAGAAGCTACAGGGCTGGCCCCTATAGCAATCAGCCCCAGCATTTT.

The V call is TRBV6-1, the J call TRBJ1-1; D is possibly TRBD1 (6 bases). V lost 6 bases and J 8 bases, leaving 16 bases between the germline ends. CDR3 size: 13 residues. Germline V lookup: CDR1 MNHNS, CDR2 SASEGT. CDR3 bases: TGTGCCAGCAGAGCGGGACATACGCTCGAAGCTTTCTTT. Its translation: CASRAGHTLEAFF.

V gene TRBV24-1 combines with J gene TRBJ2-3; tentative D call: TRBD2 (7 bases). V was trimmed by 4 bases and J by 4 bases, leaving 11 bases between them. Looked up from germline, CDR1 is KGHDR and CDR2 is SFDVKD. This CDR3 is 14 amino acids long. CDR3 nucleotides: TGTGCCACCAGTGACACGGGGGGCCCAGATACGCAGTATTTT. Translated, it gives CATSDTGGPDTQYF.

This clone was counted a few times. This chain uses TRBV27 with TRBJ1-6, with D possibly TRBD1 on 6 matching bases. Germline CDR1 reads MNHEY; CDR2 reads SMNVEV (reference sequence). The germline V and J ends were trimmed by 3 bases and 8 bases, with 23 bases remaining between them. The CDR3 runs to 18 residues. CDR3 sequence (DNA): TGTGCCAGCAGTTTTTCGGGGGGACACCCTTCTTTCGATTCACCCCTCCACTTT. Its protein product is CASSFSGGHPSFDSPLHF.

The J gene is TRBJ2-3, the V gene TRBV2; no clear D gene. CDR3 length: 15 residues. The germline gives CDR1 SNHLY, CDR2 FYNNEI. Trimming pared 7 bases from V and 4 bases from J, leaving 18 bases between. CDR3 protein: CASKIFNGGADTQYF. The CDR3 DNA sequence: TGTGCCAGCAAGATCTTTAACGGTGGGGCAGATACGCAGTATTTT.

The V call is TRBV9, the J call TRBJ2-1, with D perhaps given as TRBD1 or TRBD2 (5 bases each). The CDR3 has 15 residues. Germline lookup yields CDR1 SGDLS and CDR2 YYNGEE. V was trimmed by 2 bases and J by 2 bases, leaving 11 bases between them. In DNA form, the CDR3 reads TGTGCCAGCAGCGTGGGTTGGGGGACCTACAATGAGCAGTTCTTC. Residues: CASSVGWGTYNEQFF.

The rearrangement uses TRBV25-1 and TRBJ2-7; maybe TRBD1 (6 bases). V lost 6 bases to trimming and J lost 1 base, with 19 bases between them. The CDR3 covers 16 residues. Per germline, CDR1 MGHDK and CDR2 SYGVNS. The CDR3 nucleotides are TGTGCCAGCAGCCCAGGACGGGACATCTTTTCCTACGAGCAGTACGTC. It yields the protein CASSPGRDIFSYEQYV.

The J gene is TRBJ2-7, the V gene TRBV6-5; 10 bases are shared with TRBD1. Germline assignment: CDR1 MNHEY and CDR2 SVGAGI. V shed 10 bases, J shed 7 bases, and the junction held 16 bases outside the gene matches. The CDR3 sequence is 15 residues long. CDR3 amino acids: CATRRYGTGVWEQYV. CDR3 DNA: TGTGCCACCCGACGATACGGGACAGGGGTGTGGGAGCAGTACGTC.

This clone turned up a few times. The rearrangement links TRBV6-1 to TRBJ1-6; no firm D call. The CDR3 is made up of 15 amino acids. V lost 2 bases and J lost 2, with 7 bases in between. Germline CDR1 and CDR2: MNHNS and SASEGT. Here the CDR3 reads CASSEQETYNSPLHF. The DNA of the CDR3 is TGTGCCAGCAGTGAACAGGAAACCTATAATTCACCCCTCCACTTT.

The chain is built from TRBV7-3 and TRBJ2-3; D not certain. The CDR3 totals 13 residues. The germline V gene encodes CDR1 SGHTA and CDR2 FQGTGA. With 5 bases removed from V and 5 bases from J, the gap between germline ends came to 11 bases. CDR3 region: CASSPAVKDTQYF. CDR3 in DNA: TGTGCCAGCAGCCCGGCTGTTAAAGATACGCAGTATTTT.

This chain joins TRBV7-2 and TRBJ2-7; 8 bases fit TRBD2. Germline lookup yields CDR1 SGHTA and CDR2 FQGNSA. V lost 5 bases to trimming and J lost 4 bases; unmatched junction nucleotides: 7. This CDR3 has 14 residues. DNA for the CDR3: TGTGCCAGCAGCCCCGGGGGGGGACGTTACGAGCAGTACTTC. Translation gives CASSPGGGRYEQYF.

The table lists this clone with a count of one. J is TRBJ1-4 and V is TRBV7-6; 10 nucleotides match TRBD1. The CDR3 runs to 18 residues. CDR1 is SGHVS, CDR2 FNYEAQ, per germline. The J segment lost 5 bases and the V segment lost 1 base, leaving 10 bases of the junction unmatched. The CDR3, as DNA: TGTGCCAGCAGCTTAGTCTCAGTGGGACAGGGGATCAATGAAAAACTGTTTTTT. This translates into CASSLVSVGQGINEKLFF.

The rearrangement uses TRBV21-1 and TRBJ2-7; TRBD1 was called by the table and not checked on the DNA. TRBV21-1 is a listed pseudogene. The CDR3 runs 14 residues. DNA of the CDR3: TGTGCCAGCAGCAATTCAGGGGGCACCTACGAGCAGTACGTC. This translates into CASSNSGGTYEQYV.